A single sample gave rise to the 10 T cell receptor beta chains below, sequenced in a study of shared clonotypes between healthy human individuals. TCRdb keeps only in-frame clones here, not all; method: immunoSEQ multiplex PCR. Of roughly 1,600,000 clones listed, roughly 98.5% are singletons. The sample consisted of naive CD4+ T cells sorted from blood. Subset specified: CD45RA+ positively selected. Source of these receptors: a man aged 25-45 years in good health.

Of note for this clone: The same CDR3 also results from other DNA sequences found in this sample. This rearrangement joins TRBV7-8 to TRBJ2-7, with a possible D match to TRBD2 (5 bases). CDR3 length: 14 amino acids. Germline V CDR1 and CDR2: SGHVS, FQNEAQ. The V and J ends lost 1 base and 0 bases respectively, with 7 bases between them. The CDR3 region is CASSLELGSYEQYF. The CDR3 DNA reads TGTGCCAGCAGCTTAGAACTAGGCTCCTACGAGCAGTACTTC.

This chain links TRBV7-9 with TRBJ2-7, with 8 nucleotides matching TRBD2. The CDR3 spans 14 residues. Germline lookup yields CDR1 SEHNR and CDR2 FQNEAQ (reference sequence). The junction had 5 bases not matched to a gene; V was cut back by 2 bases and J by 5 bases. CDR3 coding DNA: TGTGCCAGCAGCTTATACGAGCGGGGGAACGAGCAGTACTTC. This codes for CASSLYERGNEQYF. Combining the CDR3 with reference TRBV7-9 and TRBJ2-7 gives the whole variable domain DTGVSQNPRHKITKRGQNVTFRCDPISEHNRLYWYRQTLGQGPEFLTYFQNEAQLEKSRLLSDRFSAERPKGSFSTLEIQRTEQGDSAMYLCASSLYERGNEQYFGPGTRLTVT.

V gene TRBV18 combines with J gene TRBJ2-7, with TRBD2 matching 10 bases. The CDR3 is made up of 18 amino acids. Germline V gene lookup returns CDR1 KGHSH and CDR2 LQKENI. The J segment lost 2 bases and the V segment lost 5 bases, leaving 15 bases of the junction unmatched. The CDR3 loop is CASSVLAGERGIAYEQYF. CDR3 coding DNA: TGTGCCAGCTCAGTCCTAGCGGGAGAAAGGGGGATTGCCTACGAGCAGTACTTC.

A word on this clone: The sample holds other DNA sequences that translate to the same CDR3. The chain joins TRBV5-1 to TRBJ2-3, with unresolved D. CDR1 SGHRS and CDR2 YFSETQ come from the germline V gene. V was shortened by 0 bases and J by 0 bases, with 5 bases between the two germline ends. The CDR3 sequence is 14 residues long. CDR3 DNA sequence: TGCGCCAGCAGCTTGGCTACTAGCACAGATACGCAGTATTTT. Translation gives CASSLATSTDTQYF.

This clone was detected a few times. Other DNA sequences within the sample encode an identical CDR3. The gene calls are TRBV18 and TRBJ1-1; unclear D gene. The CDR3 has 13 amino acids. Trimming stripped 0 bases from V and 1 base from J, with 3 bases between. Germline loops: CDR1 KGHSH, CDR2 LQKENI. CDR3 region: CASSPPGNTEAFF. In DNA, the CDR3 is TGTGCCAGCTCACCACCAGGGAACACTGAAGCTTTCTTT. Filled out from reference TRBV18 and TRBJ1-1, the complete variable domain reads NAGVMQNPRHLVRRRGQEARLRCSPMKGHSHVYWYRQLPEEGLKFMVYLQKENIIDESGMPKERFSAEFPKEGPSILRIQQVVRGDSAAYFCASSPPGNTEAFFGQGTRLTVV.

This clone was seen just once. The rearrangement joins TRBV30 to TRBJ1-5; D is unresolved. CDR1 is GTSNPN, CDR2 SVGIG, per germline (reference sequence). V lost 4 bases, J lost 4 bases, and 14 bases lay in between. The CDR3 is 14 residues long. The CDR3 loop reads CAWNSVGLNQPQHF. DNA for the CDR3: TGTGCCTGGAATAGTGTCGGGCTGAATCAGCCCCAGCATTTT.

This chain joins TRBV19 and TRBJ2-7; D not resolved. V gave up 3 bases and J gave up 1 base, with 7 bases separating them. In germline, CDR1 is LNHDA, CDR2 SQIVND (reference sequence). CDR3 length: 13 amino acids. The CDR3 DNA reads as TGTGCCAGTAGTATGATCGGGTCCTACGAGCAGTACTTC. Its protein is CASSMIGSYEQYF. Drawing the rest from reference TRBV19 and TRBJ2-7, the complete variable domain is DGGITQSPKYLFRKEGQNVTLSCEQNLNHDAMYWYRQDPGQGLRLIYYSQIVNDFQKGDIAEGYSVSREKKESFPLTVTSAQKNPTAFYLCASSMIGSYEQYFGPGTRLTVT.

The CDR3, as DNA: TGTGCCAGCAGTTCAATAGGGACTAGCGGGACCTACGAGCAGTACTTC. Protein product: CASSSIGTSGTYEQYF. This sequence joins TRBV28 and TRBJ2-7; the match to TRBD2 covers 13 bases. The CDR3 covers 16 residues. Germline trimming cut 4 bases from V and 2 bases from J; bases unmatched to any gene: 5. Germline V gene lookup returns CDR1 MDHEN and CDR2 SYDVKM.

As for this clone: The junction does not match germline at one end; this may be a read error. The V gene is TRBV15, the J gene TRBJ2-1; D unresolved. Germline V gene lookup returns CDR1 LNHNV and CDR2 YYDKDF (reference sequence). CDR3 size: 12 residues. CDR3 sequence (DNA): TGTGCCACCAGCAGTGGCTACCATGAGCAGTTCTTC. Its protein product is CATSSGYHEQFF.

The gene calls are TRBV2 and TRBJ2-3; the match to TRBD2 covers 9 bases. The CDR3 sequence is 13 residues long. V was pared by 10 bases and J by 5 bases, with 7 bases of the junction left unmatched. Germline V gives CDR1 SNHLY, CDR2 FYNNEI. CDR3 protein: CATAGGPEDTQYF. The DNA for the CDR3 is TGTGCCACCGCGGGAGGGCCGGAAGATACGCAGTATTTT.